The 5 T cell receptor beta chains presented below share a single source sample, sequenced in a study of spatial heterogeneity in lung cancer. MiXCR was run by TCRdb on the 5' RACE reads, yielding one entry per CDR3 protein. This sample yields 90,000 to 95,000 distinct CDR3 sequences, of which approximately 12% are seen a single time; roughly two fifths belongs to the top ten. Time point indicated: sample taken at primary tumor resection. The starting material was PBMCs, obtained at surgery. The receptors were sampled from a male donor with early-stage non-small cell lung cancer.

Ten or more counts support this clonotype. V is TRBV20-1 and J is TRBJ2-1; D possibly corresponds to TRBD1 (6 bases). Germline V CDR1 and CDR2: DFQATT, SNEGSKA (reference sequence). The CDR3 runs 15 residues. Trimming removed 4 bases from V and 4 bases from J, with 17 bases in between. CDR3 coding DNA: TGCAGTGCTACCCCCCAAACTAGGGGGTACAATGAGCAGTTCTTC. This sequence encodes CSATPQTRGYNEQFF.

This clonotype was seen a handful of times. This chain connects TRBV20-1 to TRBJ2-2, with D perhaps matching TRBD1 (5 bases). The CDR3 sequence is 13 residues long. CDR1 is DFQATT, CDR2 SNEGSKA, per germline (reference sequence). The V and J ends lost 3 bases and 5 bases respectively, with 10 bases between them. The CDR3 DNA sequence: TGCAGTGCTAGCAGGGATGGGACCGGGGAGCTGTTTTTT. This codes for CSASRDGTGELFF.

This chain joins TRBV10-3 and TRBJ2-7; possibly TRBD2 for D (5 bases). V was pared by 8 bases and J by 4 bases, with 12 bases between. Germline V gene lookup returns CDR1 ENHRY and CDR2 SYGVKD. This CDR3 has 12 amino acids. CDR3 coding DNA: TGTGCCATCTCCAGTAGCGTTTACGAGCAGTACTTC. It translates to CAISSSVYEQYF.

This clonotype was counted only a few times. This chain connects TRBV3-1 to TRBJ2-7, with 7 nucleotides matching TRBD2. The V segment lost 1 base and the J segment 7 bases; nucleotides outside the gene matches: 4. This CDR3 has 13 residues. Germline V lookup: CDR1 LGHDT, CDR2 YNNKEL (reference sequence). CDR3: CASSQGIAGEQYF. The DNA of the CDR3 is TGTGCCAGCAGCCAAGGTATAGCGGGTGAGCAGTACTTC.

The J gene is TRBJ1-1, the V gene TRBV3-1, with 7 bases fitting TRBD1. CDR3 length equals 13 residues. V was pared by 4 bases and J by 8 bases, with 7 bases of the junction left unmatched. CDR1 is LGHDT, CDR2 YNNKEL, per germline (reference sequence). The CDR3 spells CASSPRTGGEAFF. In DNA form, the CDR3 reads TGTGCCAGCAGCCCGAGGACAGGAGGGGAAGCTTTCTTT.